This T cell receptor beta chain was sequenced during a study of control samples from healthy donors and cancer patients. V dropped 2 bases and J dropped 6 bases, with 11 bases sitting between them. The germline V gene encodes CDR1 SEHNR and CDR2 FQNEAQ (reference sequence). This CDR3 comprises 14 residues. Libraries were prepared by immunoSEQ multiplex PCR; TCRdb keeps only in-frame clonotypes and omits some of them. This table has under 200,000 clones, 91% appearing once. The chain uses TRBV7-9 and TRBJ1-5; perhaps TRBD1 as D (5 bases). Sequenced sample: blood. This clonotype was obtained from a woman aged 25 to 39 in good health. CDR3 residues: CASSLHGAFQPQHF. Here the CDR3 DNA reads TGTGCCAGCAGCTTACATGGGGCCTTTCAGCCCCAGCATTTT.